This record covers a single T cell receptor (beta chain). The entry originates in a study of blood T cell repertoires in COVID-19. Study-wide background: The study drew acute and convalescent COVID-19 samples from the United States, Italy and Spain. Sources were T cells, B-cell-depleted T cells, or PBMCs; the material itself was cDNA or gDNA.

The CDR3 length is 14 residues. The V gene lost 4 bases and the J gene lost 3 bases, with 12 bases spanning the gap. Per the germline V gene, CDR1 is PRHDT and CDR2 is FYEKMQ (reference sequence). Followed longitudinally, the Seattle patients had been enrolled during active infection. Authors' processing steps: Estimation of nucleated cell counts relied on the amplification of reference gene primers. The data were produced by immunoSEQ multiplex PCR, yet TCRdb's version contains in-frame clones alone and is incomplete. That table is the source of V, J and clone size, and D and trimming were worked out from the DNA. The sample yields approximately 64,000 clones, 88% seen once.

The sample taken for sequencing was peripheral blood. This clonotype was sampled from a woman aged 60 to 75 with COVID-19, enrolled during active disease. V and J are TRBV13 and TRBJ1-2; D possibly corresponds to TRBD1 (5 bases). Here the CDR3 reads CASSSGGVDYGYTF. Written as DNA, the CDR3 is TGTGCCAGCAGCTCCGGGGGGGTGGACTATGGCTACACCTTC.